The present T cell receptor (beta chain) was sequenced within a study of Ad26.COV2.S vaccination and SARS-CoV-2 variants. Background on the study: The donor was enrolled in the Ad26.COV2.S arm of the COV1001 trial.

Treatment of the sample: some 19 received Ad26.COV2.S at low or high dose, single or two shots; several received placebo; per-sample allocation not given. Specimen acquisition occurred on day 63 following the initial vaccine or placebo injection. Only in-frame clones appear in the TCRdb table, and some are missing; sequencing was by immunoSEQ multiplex PCR. The table has hundreds of thousands of clones, 89% seen once. This receptor was taken from a person between 18 and 65 years old who received the Ad26.COV2.S COVID-19 vaccine or a placebo. Here the sequenced sample was peripheral blood, taken in a trial of Ad26.COV2.S vaccine versus placebo.

The CDR3 DNA sequence: TGTGCCAGTAGTATCGGCGCCGGGACTAGCGGGAGGGATACGCAGTATTTT. This encodes CASSIGAGTSGRDTQYF. V is TRBV19 and J is TRBJ2-3; 15 bases match TRBD2. Germline V gene lookup returns CDR1 LNHDA and CDR2 SQIVND (reference sequence). The CDR3 has 17 amino acids. V gave up 3 bases and J gave up 6 bases; unmatched junction bases: 7.